A selection of T cell receptor beta chains follows, all from one sample in a study of blood T cell repertoires in COVID-19. Repertoires were generated with immunoSEQ multiplex PCR, while TCRdb's copy carries only in-frame clones and drops some. The profile shows hundreds of thousands of clones, roughly 85% of them singletons. What was sequenced was peripheral blood. These TCRs come from a middle-aged man with active or convalescent COVID-19. The CDR3 runs from the conserved cysteine through the conserved F or W. D genes are given only for firm matches. The size of a clone is reported for some rows only, either as once, few or many, or as a class for expanded clones.

j_gene: TRBJ1-6; abundance: few; v_gene: TRBV2; len: 15; d_gene: -; CDR3aa: CASRTSQGMDSPLHF; CDR3nt: TGTGCCAGCAGGACCTCACAGGGAATGGATTCACCCCTCCACTTT
j_gene: TRBJ2-3; abundance: few; v_gene: TRBV4-2; len: 17; d_gene: -; CDR3aa: CASSPRGSAGSTDTQYF; CDR3nt: TGTGCCAGCAGCCCCCGGGGATCCGCGGGTAGCACAGATACGCAGTATTTT
j_gene: TRBJ2-2; abundance: -; v_gene: TRBV6-5; len: 13; d_gene: -; CDR3aa: CASSSLGAGELFF; CDR3nt: TGTGCCAGCAGTTCCCTCGGGGCCGGGGAGCTGTTTTTT
j_gene: TRBJ2-5; abundance: -; v_gene: TRBV5-1; len: 16; d_gene: TRBD2; CDR3aa: CASSTPFGTTQETQYF; CDR3nt: TGCGCCAGCAGCACACCGTTTGGGACTACCCAAGAGACCCAGTACTTC
j_gene: TRBJ1-2; abundance: -; v_gene: TRBV28; len: 14; d_gene: -; CDR3aa: CASSWGVQNYGYTF; CDR3nt: TGTGCCAGCAGCTGGGGAGTACAGAACTATGGCTACACCTTC
j_gene: TRBJ2-2; abundance: -; v_gene: TRBV29-1; len: 13; d_gene: -; CDR3aa: CSGGKGGPGELFF; CDR3nt: TGCAGCGGGGGGAAGGGAGGCCCCGGGGAGCTGTTTTTT
j_gene: TRBJ2-3; abundance: -; v_gene: TRBV9; len: 16; d_gene: TRBD2; CDR3aa: CASSTRTSGAEDTQYF; CDR3nt: TGTGCCAGCAGCACCAGGACTAGCGGGGCTGAAGATACGCAGTATTTT
j_gene: TRBJ2-5; abundance: few; v_gene: TRBV5-1; len: 14; d_gene: -; CDR3aa: CASSLAGGQETQYF; CDR3nt: TGCGCCAGCAGCTTGGCCGGGGGCCAAGAGACCCAGTACTTC
j_gene: TRBJ2-2; abundance: -; v_gene: TRBV11-2; len: 14; d_gene: TRBD2; CDR3aa: CATGGAGGTGELFF; CDR3nt: TGTGCCACGGGCGGAGCGGGAGGTACCGGGGAGCTGTTTTTT
j_gene: TRBJ2-1; abundance: -; v_gene: TRBV19; len: 16; d_gene: -; CDR3aa: CASSIGGGNSYNEQFF; CDR3nt: TGTGCCAGTAGTATTGGCGGCGGGAACTCCTACAATGAGCAGTTCTTC
j_gene: TRBJ2-3; abundance: -; v_gene: TRBV11-3; len: 16; d_gene: -; CDR3aa: CASSPSRDFGGDTQYF; CDR3nt: TGTGCCAGCAGCCCCAGCAGGGATTTCGGCGGAGATACGCAGTATTTT
j_gene: TRBJ2-1; abundance: -; v_gene: TRBV27; len: 13; d_gene: TRBD2; CDR3aa: CASSWGGLNEQFF; CDR3nt: TGTGCCAGCAGTTGGGGGGGGTTAAATGAGCAGTTCTTC
j_gene: TRBJ1-5; abundance: -; v_gene: TRBV28; len: 15; d_gene: -; CDR3aa: CASSFGVRGDQPQHF; CDR3nt: TGTGCCAGCAGTTTTGGGGTCCGGGGGGATCAGCCCCAGCATTTT
j_gene: TRBJ2-5; abundance: -; v_gene: TRBV7-8; len: 15; d_gene: TRBD1; CDR3aa: CASSLAWTGGETQYF; CDR3nt: TGTGCCAGCAGCTTAGCCTGGACAGGTGGAGAGACCCAGTACTTC
j_gene: TRBJ2-2; abundance: -; v_gene: TRBV9; len: 15; d_gene: -; CDR3aa: CASSLRGMNTGELFF; CDR3nt: TGTGCCAGCAGCTTAAGAGGAATGAACACCGGGGAGCTGTTTTTT
j_gene: TRBJ2-7; abundance: -; v_gene: TRBV4-1; len: 16; d_gene: TRBD1; CDR3aa: CASSLKTGLSSYEQYF; CDR3nt: TGCGCCAGCAGCCTGAAGACAGGGTTAAGCTCCTACGAGCAGTACTTC
j_gene: TRBJ2-3; abundance: -; v_gene: TRBV5-4; len: 13; d_gene: -; CDR3aa: CASSPQGGDTQYF; CDR3nt: TGTGCCAGCAGTCCCCAAGGCGGCGATACGCAGTATTTT
j_gene: TRBJ1-6; abundance: -; v_gene: TRBV6-5; len: 15; d_gene: -; CDR3aa: CASTLTGSPNSPLHF; CDR3nt: TGTGCCAGCACTTTAACGGGGTCCCCTAATTCACCCCTCCACTTT
j_gene: TRBJ2-1; abundance: few; v_gene: TRBV30; len: 13; d_gene: TRBD2; CDR3aa: CAWTSGSYNEQFF; CDR3nt: TGTGCCTGGACTAGCGGCTCCTACAATGAGCAGTTCTTC
j_gene: TRBJ1-2; abundance: -; v_gene: TRBV28; len: 11; d_gene: -; CDR3aa: CASSRSLGYTF; CDR3nt: TGTGCCAGCAGCCGCAGTCTGGGCTACACCTTC
j_gene: TRBJ1-1; abundance: -; v_gene: TRBV28; len: 12; d_gene: -; CDR3aa: CASRPENTEAFF; CDR3nt: TGTGCCAGCAGGCCAGAGAACACTGAAGCTTTCTTT
j_gene: TRBJ2-3; abundance: -; v_gene: TRBV5-5; len: 16; d_gene: -; CDR3aa: CASSPPWEGDTDTQYF; CDR3nt: TGTGCCAGCAGCCCCCCCTGGGAGGGGGACACAGATACGCAGTATTTT
j_gene: TRBJ1-1; abundance: -; v_gene: TRBV2; len: 14; d_gene: TRBD1; CDR3aa: CASRWDRGNTEAFF; CDR3nt: TGTGCCAGCAGATGGGACAGGGGAAACACTGAAGCTTTCTTT
j_gene: TRBJ2-5; abundance: -; v_gene: TRBV10-3; len: 17; d_gene: -; CDR3aa: CAISESPEGARGETQYF; CDR3nt: TGTGCCATCAGTGAGTCCCCCGAGGGTGCGCGGGGTGAGACCCAGTACTTC
j_gene: TRBJ2-5; abundance: once; v_gene: TRBV18; len: 18; d_gene: TRBD2; CDR3aa: CASSPYWATSGSQETQYF; CDR3nt: TGTGCCAGCTCACCATACTGGGCCACTAGCGGGTCACAAGAGACCCAGTACTTC
j_gene: TRBJ2-1; abundance: once; v_gene: TRBV29-1; len: 14; d_gene: TRBD2; CDR3aa: CSALIGLAGNEQFF; CDR3nt: TGCAGCGCCTTGATAGGACTAGCGGGCAATGAGCAGTTCTTC
j_gene: TRBJ2-1; abundance: -; v_gene: TRBV4-1; len: 18; d_gene: TRBD2; CDR3aa: CASSQGLTSGPLWDEQFF; CDR3nt: TGCGCCAGCAGCCAAGGCCTCACTAGCGGTCCCCTTTGGGATGAGCAGTTCTTC
j_gene: TRBJ1-5; abundance: medium-sized; v_gene: TRBV19; len: 16; d_gene: TRBD1; CDR3aa: CASSMETGGGNQPQHF; CDR3nt: TGTGCCAGTAGTATGGAAACAGGGGGCGGCAATCAGCCCCAGCATTTT
j_gene: TRBJ2-7; abundance: -; v_gene: TRBV7-8; len: 14; d_gene: TRBD2; CDR3aa: CASRRLAPAGEQYF; CDR3nt: TGTGCCAGCAGGAGACTAGCCCCGGCGGGGGAGCAGTACTTC
j_gene: TRBJ1-2; abundance: -; v_gene: TRBV6-5; len: 12; d_gene: -; CDR3aa: CASRAANYGYTF; CDR3nt: TGTGCCAGCAGGGCGGCTAACTATGGCTACACCTTC
j_gene: TRBJ1-4; abundance: -; v_gene: TRBV15; len: 15; d_gene: TRBD1; CDR3aa: CATSTPDRGLEKLFF; CDR3nt: TGTGCCACCAGCACGCCGGACAGGGGGCTGGAAAAACTGTTTTTT
j_gene: TRBJ1-2; abundance: -; v_gene: TRBV14; len: 15; d_gene: -; CDR3aa: CASSRNDRANYGYTF; CDR3nt: TGTGCCAGCAGCCGGAACGACAGAGCTAACTATGGCTACACCTTC
j_gene: TRBJ1-2; abundance: once; v_gene: TRBV7-9; len: 13; d_gene: -; CDR3aa: CASSLEEGGGYTF; CDR3nt: TGTGCCAGCAGCTTAGAGGAGGGGGGGGGCTACACCTTC
j_gene: TRBJ1-5; abundance: few; v_gene: TRBV19; len: 14; d_gene: -; CDR3aa: CASSIGGENQPQHF; CDR3nt: TGTGCCAGTAGTATAGGCGGAGAGAATCAGCCCCAGCATTTT
j_gene: TRBJ1-3; abundance: once; v_gene: TRBV7-6; len: 17; d_gene: -; CDR3aa: CASSLEAGTPSGNTIYF; CDR3nt: TGTGCCAGCAGCTTAGAAGCGGGGACCCCCTCTGGAAACACCATATATTTT
j_gene: TRBJ2-7; abundance: -; v_gene: TRBV25-1; len: 18; d_gene: TRBD2; CDR3aa: CASSPLIAGGSLSYEQYF; CDR3nt: TGTGCCAGCTCCCCTCTCATCGCGGGAGGATCCCTCTCCTACGAGCAGTACTTC
j_gene: TRBJ1-2; abundance: -; v_gene: TRBV25-1; len: 16; d_gene: TRBD1; CDR3aa: CASSPRDRFEGYGYTF; CDR3nt: TGTGCCAGCAGTCCTAGGGACAGGTTTGAAGGCTATGGCTACACCTTC
j_gene: TRBJ1-5; abundance: -; v_gene: TRBV10-3; len: 17; d_gene: -; CDR3aa: CAISEPEGREGSQPQHF; CDR3nt: TGTGCCATCAGTGAGCCCGAGGGCAGGGAGGGAAGTCAGCCCCAGCATTTT
j_gene: TRBJ1-1; abundance: -; v_gene: TRBV28; len: 14; d_gene: TRBD1; CDR3aa: CASLIAGQGFEAFF; CDR3nt: TGTGCCAGCCTCATTGCGGGACAGGGATTTGAAGCTTTCTTT
j_gene: TRBJ2-7; abundance: -; v_gene: TRBV12-3/TRBV12-4; len: 11; d_gene: TRBD1; CDR3aa: CASSYRGEQYF; CDR3nt: TGTGCCAGCAGTTACAGGGGCGAGCAGTACTTC
j_gene: TRBJ1-1; abundance: -; v_gene: TRBV12-3/TRBV12-4; len: 12; d_gene: -; CDR3aa: CASSVFNTEAFF; CDR3nt: TGTGCCAGCAGTGTATTTAACACTGAAGCTTTCTTT
j_gene: TRBJ1-2; abundance: -; v_gene: TRBV6-5; len: 14; d_gene: TRBD1; CDR3aa: CASSYGGRGTGYTF; CDR3nt: TGTGCCAGCAGTTACGGTGGCAGGGGGACAGGCTACACCTTC
j_gene: TRBJ2-7; abundance: -; v_gene: TRBV19; len: 14; d_gene: TRBD2; CDR3aa: CATRTSGSSYEQYF; CDR3nt: TGTGCCACTCGGACTAGCGGGAGTTCCTACGAGCAGTACTTC
j_gene: TRBJ1-2; abundance: few; v_gene: TRBV10-3; len: 12; d_gene: -; CDR3aa: CAISEGGYGYTF; CDR3nt: TGTGCCATCAGTGAGGGGGGGTATGGCTACACCTTC
j_gene: TRBJ2-5; abundance: -; v_gene: TRBV5-5; len: 16; d_gene: TRBD1; CDR3aa: CASSLNLGQGQQTQYF; CDR3nt: TGTGCCAGCAGCCTAAACCTTGGACAGGGGCAACAGACCCAGTACTTC
j_gene: TRBJ2-3; abundance: -; v_gene: TRBV10-1; len: 14; d_gene: TRBD1; CDR3aa: CASARDRGTDTQYF; CDR3nt: TGCGCCAGCGCCCGGGACAGGGGCACAGATACGCAGTATTTT
j_gene: TRBJ2-7; abundance: -; v_gene: TRBV4-1; len: 15; d_gene: -; CDR3aa: CASSQRDMGSYEQYF; CDR3nt: TGCGCCAGCAGCCAGAGGGACATGGGCTCCTACGAGCAGTACTTC
j_gene: TRBJ2-1; abundance: -; v_gene: TRBV7-3; len: 15; d_gene: -; CDR3aa: CASSLSSGQFNEQFF; CDR3nt: TGTGCCAGCAGCTTAAGTTCAGGGCAATTCAATGAGCAGTTCTTC
j_gene: TRBJ1-6; abundance: few; v_gene: TRBV6-5; len: 15; d_gene: -; CDR3aa: CASSRTQGYNSPLHF; CDR3nt: TGTGCCAGCAGCCGGACCCAGGGCTATAATTCACCCCTCCACTTT
j_gene: TRBJ2-7; abundance: -; v_gene: TRBV3-1/TRBV3-2; len: 15; d_gene: TRBD1; CDR3aa: CASSYRQGDTYEQYF; CDR3nt: TGTGCCAGCAGCTACCGACAGGGGGACACTTACGAGCAGTACTTC
j_gene: TRBJ1-3; abundance: -; v_gene: TRBV25-1; len: 14; d_gene: -; CDR3aa: CASSTQGSGNTIYF; CDR3nt: TGTGCCAGCAGTACACAGGGCTCTGGAAACACCATATATTTT
j_gene: TRBJ1-4; abundance: -; v_gene: TRBV7-2; len: 14; d_gene: -; CDR3aa: CASSRGGRDEKLFF; CDR3nt: TGTGCCAGCAGCCGCGGAGGGAGGGATGAAAAACTGTTTTTT
j_gene: TRBJ2-3; abundance: few; v_gene: TRBV6-5; len: 15; d_gene: TRBD2; CDR3aa: CASKGGRVLTDTQYF; CDR3nt: TGTGCCAGCAAAGGCGGGAGGGTCCTCACAGATACGCAGTATTTT
j_gene: TRBJ2-1; abundance: -; v_gene: TRBV4-2; len: 18; d_gene: TRBD2; CDR3aa: CASSQDSPRASGILEQFF; CDR3nt: TGTGCCAGCAGCCAAGACTCCCCCCGGGCTAGCGGGATCCTCGAGCAGTTCTTC